This TCR beta chain derives from a study of T cells in Graves' hyperthyroidism and ophthalmopathy. Regions amplified from RNA transcripts were the TCR beta CDR3 regions. The TCR CDR3 was amplified in a first-round RT-PCR using the HTBI primer set. Using its own MiXCR run on the multiplex PCR reads, TCRdb lists one record per CDR3 protein. The data show 530,000 or so distinct CDR3 sequences, roughly a quarter seen once. Diagnostic assessment was based on clinical symptoms, serum thyroxine and TRAb, thyroid ultrasound and orbital computed tomography. PBMCs were collected from an approximately 9.5 ml volume of fresh peripheral blood. In its sample, this clonotype was seen many times. CDR1 is MDHEN, CDR2 SYDVKM, per germline. V was pared by 6 bases and J by 3 bases, with 8 bases of the junction left unmatched. This CDR3 region has 14 residues.

The chain uses TRBV28 and TRBJ2-7, with 7 bases aligning to TRBD2. Input material: blood. The TCR comes from a woman aged 25-40 years with Graves' ophthalmopathy. The CDR3 sequence is CASRLGGTNYEQYF. CDR3 nucleotides: TGTGCCAGCAGACTGGGGGGGACGAACTACGAGCAGTACTTC.